These 15 T cell receptor beta chains originate from one sample sequenced in a study of immune characterization of retroperitoneal liposarcoma. TCRdb called the PCR reads again in MiXCR, with one record for every CDR3 protein. The profile shows approximately 11,000 distinct CDR3 sequences, approximately 24% of them singletons. The specimen was blood. Receptor source: a male donor with retroperitoneal liposarcoma.

Many counts were recorded for this clonotype. The chain uses TRBV7-8 and TRBJ2-2; 8 bases fit TRBD2. This CDR3 spans 16 amino acids. Germline values: CDR1 SGHVS, CDR2 FQNEAQ. With V trimmed by 6 bases and J by 2 bases, 8 bases remained unmatched. In DNA, the CDR3 is TGTGCCAGCAGTCGGGGGGGGACCGTCAACACCGGGGAGCTGTTTTTT. Amino acids: CASSRGGTVNTGELFF.

This clonotype has at least ten counts. The V gene is TRBV10-2, the J gene TRBJ2-2, with 13 bases fitting TRBD2. The CDR3 runs 18 residues. Germline V gene lookup returns CDR1 WSHSY and CDR2 SAAADI. V dropped 4 bases and J dropped 4; count of bases not matched to a gene: 9. This CDR3 is CASSGGGLAGPSTGELFF. CDR3 DNA sequence: TGCGCCAGCAGTGGGGGGGGACTAGCGGGGCCCTCCACCGGGGAGCTGTTTTTT.

This clonotype was observed many times. The chain is built from TRBV6-1 and TRBJ2-1; maybe TRBD2 (5 bases). The CDR3 length is 19 residues. Trimming stripped 2 bases from V and 3 bases from J, with 23 bases between. In germline, CDR1 is MNHNS, CDR2 SASEGT. The CDR3 protein is CASSEMLATALKFYNEQFF. For the CDR3, the DNA is TGTGCCAGCAGTGAAATGCTAGCAACGGCTCTTAAGTTCTACAATGAGCAGTTCTTC.

This rearrangement joins TRBV11-2 to TRBJ2-2; the D gene is possibly TRBD2 (6 bases). CDR1 is SGHAT and CDR2 is FQNNGV in the germline V gene. Trimming removed 5 bases at V and 7 bases at J, with 17 bases between. The CDR3 totals 15 residues. CDR3 loop: CASSPEGLYGGELFF. The CDR3, as DNA: TGTGCCAGCAGCCCCGAGGGACTTTATGGCGGGGAGCTGTTTTTT.

The sample holds many counts of this clonotype. The rearrangement joins TRBV6-6 to TRBJ1-5; D perhaps matches TRBD1 (5 bases). The CDR3 spans 16 residues. Germline CDR1 and CDR2: MNHNY and SVGAGI (reference sequence). V shed 4 bases and J shed 5 bases, with 18 bases lying between them. CDR3 sequence (DNA): TGTGCCAGCAGTTCCTTCGGGGGATCGATGGATCAGCCCCAGCATTTT. Protein sequence: CASSSFGGSMDQPQHF.

This clonotype has just a few counts. Here the CDR3 DNA reads TGTGCCAGCAGCTTAGAGGAAAGGACGGGTGAAGCTTTCTTT. Translation gives CASSLEERTGEAFF. This chain connects TRBV11-3 to TRBJ1-1, with D unresolved. Deletions cut 0 bases from V and 7 bases from J, with 12 bases between. Per the germline V gene, CDR1 is SGHNT and CDR2 is YENEEA. The CDR3 runs to 14 residues. Complete variable domain (other parts from reference TRBV11-3 and TRBJ1-1): EAGVVQSPRYKIIEKKQPVAFWCNPISGHNTLYWYLQNLGQGPELLIRYENEEAVDDSQLPKDRFSAERLKGVDSTLKIQPAELGDSAVYLCASSLEERTGEAFFGQGTRLTVV.

This chain links TRBV10-3 with TRBJ1-2, with a tentative D call TRBD1 (6 bases). The CDR3 length is 13 residues. With 0 bases removed from V and 7 bases from J, the gap between germline ends came to 9 bases. Germline assignment: CDR1 ENHRY and CDR2 SYGVKD. CDR3 protein: CAISESQGGGYTF. The CDR3 DNA is TGTGCCATCAGTGAGTCACAGGGTGGTGGCTACACCTTC.

On this clonotype: This may stem from a read error, because a much larger clone lies one nucleotide away. V usage is TRBV7-6 and J usage is TRBJ2-1; unclear D gene. Judging by the DNA end, TRBJ2-5 fits better; the J call may be wrong. The germline V gene has CDR1 SGHVS and CDR2 FNYEAQ. This CDR3 has 11 amino acids. CDR3 DNA sequence: TGTGCTAGCAGCCCCGGCGTGACCCAGTACTTC. It encodes CASSPGVTQYF.

With respect to this clonotype: This could be a read error, since a much larger clone is one nucleotide away. The J gene is TRBJ2-5, the V gene TRBV3-1, with TRBD1 as a possible D gene (6 bases). The DNA end favors TRBJ2-1, so the J call may be wrong. CDR1 is LGHDT, CDR2 YNNKEL, per germline (reference sequence). The CDR3 has 12 amino acids. The CDR3 DNA is TGTGCCAGCAGCCTGCAGAGGGGGACCCAGTTCTTC. This translates into CASSLQRGTQFF.

In its sample, this clonotype was seen many times. This sequence joins TRBV5-5 and TRBJ2-1, with D possibly being TRBD2 (6 bases). Trimming cost V 5 bases and J 7 bases, with 16 bases left between them. This CDR3 is 14 amino acids long. Per the germline V gene, CDR1 is SGHKS and CDR2 is YYEKEE (reference sequence). Written as DNA, the CDR3 is TGTGCCAGCAGTGGAGGGGATTGGGTTAATGAGCAGTTCTTC. This sequence encodes CASSGGDWVNEQFF. The full variable domain, its missing parts supplied by reference TRBV5-5 and TRBJ2-1, is DAGVTQSPTHLIKTRGQQVTLRCSPISGHKSVSWYQQVLGQGPQFIFQYYEKEERGRGNFPDRFSARQFPNYSSELNVNALLLGDSALYLCASSGGDWVNEQFFGPGTRLTVL.

The chain links TRBV7-2 to TRBJ2-5; D tentatively fits TRBD1 or TRBD2 (5 bases each). Germline V lookup: CDR1 SGHTA, CDR2 FQGNSA. Trimming left V 3 bases short and J 4 bases short, with 15 bases between. The CDR3 consists of 15 residues. In nucleotides, the CDR3 is TGTGCCAGCAGCTTTCCCTCGGGGACGGCAGAGACCCAGTACTTC. The encoded protein is CASSFPSGTAETQYF.

This clonotype came up many times. This chain uses TRBV7-2 with TRBJ2-1, with 7 bases aligning to TRBD2. V dropped 5 bases and J dropped 10; count of bases not matched to a gene: 8. The CDR3 sequence is 13 residues long. Germline values: CDR1 SGHTA, CDR2 FQGNSA. Written as DNA, the CDR3 is TGTGCCAGCAGCCCGACCCTGGGACTAGAGCAGTTCTTC. Its translation is CASSPTLGLEQFF. The full variable domain, with the rest looked up from reference TRBV7-2 and TRBJ2-1, is GAGVSQSPSNKVTEKGKDVELRCDPISGHTALYWYRQSLGQGLEFLIYFQGNSAPDKSGLPSDRFSAERTGGSVSTLTIQRTQQEDSAVYLCASSPTLGLEQFFGPGTRLTVL.

This clonotype has at least ten counts. The chain links TRBV7-6 to TRBJ2-7, with unresolved D. Trimming removed 1 base from V and 4 bases from J, with 11 bases in between. Germline CDR1 SGHVS, CDR2 FNYEAQ. The CDR3 spans 14 residues. The CDR3 loop is CASSLGPTRYEQYF. The CDR3 DNA reads TGTGCCAGCAGCTTAGGTCCGACTCGATACGAGCAGTACTTC.

Comments on this clonotype: The junction departs from the called germline gene at one end, perhaps through a read error. V and J are TRBV5-5 and TRBJ2-1, with TRBD2 identical over 10 bases. Germline assignment: CDR1 SGHKS and CDR2 YYEKEE (reference sequence). The CDR3 totals 15 residues. DNA of the CDR3: TGTGTCAGCAGCTTGGTAGCGGGGGGTGAGGAGACCCAGTTCTTC. Translated: CVSSLVAGGEETQFF.

The genes are TRBV10-2 and TRBJ1-3; TRBD1 might be the D (6 bases). V dropped 6 bases and J dropped 2 bases, with 14 bases sitting between them. The germline CDR1 and CDR2 sequences are WSHSY and SAAADI. The CDR3 spans 15 residues. The CDR3 protein is CASSRSPGAGNTIYF. In DNA form, the CDR3 reads TGCGCCAGCAGCCGCAGTCCAGGGGCTGGAAACACCATATATTTT.